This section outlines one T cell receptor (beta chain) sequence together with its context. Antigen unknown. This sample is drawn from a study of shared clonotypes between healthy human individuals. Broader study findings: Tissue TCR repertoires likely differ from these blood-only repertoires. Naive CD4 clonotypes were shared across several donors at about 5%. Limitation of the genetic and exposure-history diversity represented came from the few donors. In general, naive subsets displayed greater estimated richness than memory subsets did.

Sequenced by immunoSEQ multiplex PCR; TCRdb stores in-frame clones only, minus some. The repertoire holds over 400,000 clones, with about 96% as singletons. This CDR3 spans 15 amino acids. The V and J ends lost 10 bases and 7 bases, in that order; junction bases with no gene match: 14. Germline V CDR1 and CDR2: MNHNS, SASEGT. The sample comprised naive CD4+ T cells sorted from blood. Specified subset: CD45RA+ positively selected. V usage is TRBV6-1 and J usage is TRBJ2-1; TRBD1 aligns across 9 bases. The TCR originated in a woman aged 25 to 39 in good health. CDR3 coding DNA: TGTGCCATTAAAGATAAGGCGACAGGGGGGAATGAGCAGTTCTTC. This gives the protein CAIKDKATGGNEQFF.